Listed below are T cell receptor beta chains from one sample, sequenced in a study of blood T cell repertoires in COVID-19. Profiled with immunoSEQ multiplex PCR; TCRdb holds only in-frame clones, not every one. The sample carries tens of thousands of clones, roughly 87% recorded once. What was sequenced was peripheral blood. Every receptor here comes from a man aged 60 to 75 with acute or convalescent COVID-19. CDR3s leave out the opening cysteine and the closing phenylalanine or tryptophan.

v_call: TRBV6-2/TRBV6-3; j_call: TRBJ1-1; cdr3_aa: ASSYRRGQGGITEAF
v_call: TRBV13; j_call: TRBJ2-3; cdr3_aa: ASSLGGAQY
v_call: TRBV7-9; j_call: TRBJ2-2; cdr3_aa: ASSLVSITGELF
v_call: TRBV11-2; j_call: TRBJ2-1; cdr3_aa: ASSLMGDEQF
v_call: TRBV11-3; j_call: TRBJ2-3; cdr3_aa: ASSAAGGLADTQY
v_call: TRBV2; j_call: TRBJ2-2; cdr3_aa: ASSQTGSSTTGELF
v_call: TRBV19; j_call: TRBJ1-1; cdr3_aa: ASSSRDRGREPENTEAF
v_call: TRBV19; j_call: TRBJ1-1; cdr3_aa: ASSIKITNTEAF
v_call: TRBV15; j_call: TRBJ1-1; cdr3_aa: ATSPWRSGESEAF
v_call: TRBV10-2; j_call: TRBJ2-2; cdr3_aa: ASTQLAGVNTGELF
v_call: TRBV4-2; j_call: TRBJ2-2; cdr3_aa: ASSLRDRNTGELF
v_call: TRBV5-6; j_call: TRBJ2-1; cdr3_aa: ASSLWDRGRDEQF
v_call: TRBV18; j_call: TRBJ1-5; cdr3_aa: ASSPGTARGNQPQH
v_call: TRBV3-1/TRBV3-2; j_call: TRBJ1-3; cdr3_aa: ASSQDRGGQGAYTIY
v_call: TRBV20-1; j_call: TRBJ1-1; cdr3_aa: SASHVSRDTEAF
v_call: TRBV19; j_call: TRBJ1-6; cdr3_aa: ASGNRGYSPLH
v_call: TRBV5-1; j_call: TRBJ2-7; cdr3_aa: ASSPGHGRSDEQY
v_call: TRBV9; j_call: TRBJ2-1; cdr3_aa: ASSVSAGADNEQF
v_call: TRBV24-1; j_call: TRBJ1-5; cdr3_aa: ATSDLQGADNQPQH
v_call: TRBV11-2; j_call: TRBJ1-4; cdr3_aa: ASSMTATNEKLF
v_call: TRBV27; j_call: TRBJ2-6; cdr3_aa: ASSLVVGVNGANVLT
v_call: TRBV5-1; j_call: TRBJ2-7; cdr3_aa: ASSLELGGYEQY
v_call: TRBV14; j_call: TRBJ2-1; cdr3_aa: ASSLQSGVQF
v_call: TRBV19; j_call: TRBJ1-2; cdr3_aa: ASSDQGAGGYT
v_call: TRBV30; j_call: TRBJ2-1; cdr3_aa: AWSVGGGYNEQF
v_call: TRBV12-5; j_call: TRBJ2-7; cdr3_aa: ASGLDRDSSY
v_call: TRBV7-2; j_call: TRBJ2-5; cdr3_aa: ASSSDRELKTQY
v_call: TRBV15; j_call: TRBJ1-3; cdr3_aa: ATSGDRGTGNTIY
v_call: TRBV10-3; j_call: TRBJ2-3; cdr3_aa: AISSAAGGYTDTQY
v_call: TRBV21-1; j_call: TRBJ1-5; cdr3_aa: ASSKSQGAPNQPQH
v_call: TRBV24-1; j_call: TRBJ2-1; cdr3_aa: ATSDSLPAGGRRYNEQF
v_call: TRBV27; j_call: TRBJ2-1; cdr3_aa: ASSFGGGAYNEQF
v_call: TRBV7-6; j_call: TRBJ2-7; cdr3_aa: ASSLGTAISYEQY
v_call: TRBV3-1/TRBV3-2; j_call: TRBJ2-3; cdr3_aa: ASSQLREDTQY
v_call: TRBV4-3; j_call: TRBJ2-3; cdr3_aa: ASSQDRTSGGPDTQY
v_call: TRBV21-1; j_call: TRBJ2-7; cdr3_aa: ASPVDSYEQY
v_call: TRBV5-1; j_call: TRBJ1-1; cdr3_aa: ASSSSPGRLNTEAF
v_call: TRBV7-2; j_call: TRBJ2-3; cdr3_aa: ASSPGTGRTDTQY
v_call: TRBV7-3; j_call: TRBJ2-2; cdr3_aa: ASSTGTSGVGTGELF
v_call: TRBV7-8; j_call: TRBJ1-4; cdr3_aa: ASSLQGTNEKLF
v_call: TRBV30; j_call: TRBJ2-7; cdr3_aa: AWTMTGGSEQY
v_call: TRBV19; j_call: TRBJ1-5; cdr3_aa: ASQRDRRNQPQH
v_call: TRBV15; j_call: TRBJ2-2; cdr3_aa: ATSRDPPGMNTGELF
v_call: TRBV4-2; j_call: TRBJ1-5; cdr3_aa: ASSQGNSPAGPQH
v_call: TRBV4-3; j_call: TRBJ1-1; cdr3_aa: ASSHLSDTEAF
v_call: TRBV7-9; j_call: TRBJ2-1; cdr3_aa: ASSRGGAGLAGFNEQF